The source of this T cell receptor (beta chain) is a study of human T cells and chemical hapten exposure. The overall study: The study patch tested 0.01% DPC on the upper back and read results at 6 days. Points from the study as a whole: Expanded TCRs showed more large CDR3 clusters than pre-sensitization or healthy control sets.

This clonotype was counted at least ten times. Its antigen is unidentified. The V end was cut by 4 bases, the J end by 3 bases, with 15 bases between. Germline values: CDR1 SQVTM, CDR2 ANQGSEA. This CDR3 is built from 14 residues. Time point noted: patch test 1, 2 weeks after DPC sensitization. Treatment defined: therapeutic diphenylcyclopropenone sensitization with weekly scalp DPC. Unique molecular identifiers were attached to individual cDNA molecules within the library. MiXCR was run by TCRdb on the RACE reads, yielding one entry per CDR3 protein. The profile shows approximately 110,000 distinct CDR3 sequences, more than 9.5% of them singletons.

This chain links TRBV29-1 with TRBJ2-5, with a weak D call TRBD1 (5 bases). This specimen consisted of whole blood, obtained in connection with sensitization to the hapten diphenylcyclopropenone (DPC). The origin of this receptor is a woman in her forties with alopecia areata. Some clones in this sample may be carry-over from other donors' samples. The CDR3 reads CSVGLDSFEETQYF. The CDR3 DNA sequence: TGCAGCGTTGGATTAGACAGTTTCGAAGAGACCCAGTACTTC.